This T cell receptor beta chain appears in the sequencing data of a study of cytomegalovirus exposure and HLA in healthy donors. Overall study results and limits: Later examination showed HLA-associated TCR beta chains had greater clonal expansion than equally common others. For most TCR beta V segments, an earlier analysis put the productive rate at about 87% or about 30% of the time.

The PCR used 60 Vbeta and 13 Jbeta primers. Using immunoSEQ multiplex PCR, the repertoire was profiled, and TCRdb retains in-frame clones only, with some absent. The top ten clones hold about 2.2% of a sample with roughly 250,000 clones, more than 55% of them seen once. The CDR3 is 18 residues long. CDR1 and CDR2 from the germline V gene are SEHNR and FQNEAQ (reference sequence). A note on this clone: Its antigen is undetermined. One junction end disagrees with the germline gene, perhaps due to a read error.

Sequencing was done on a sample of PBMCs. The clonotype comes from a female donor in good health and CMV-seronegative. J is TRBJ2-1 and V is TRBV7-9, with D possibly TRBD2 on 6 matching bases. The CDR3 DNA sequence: TGTTCCAGCAGCACCCCTCGGGGTTCTAGCGCCTCCTACAATGAGCAGTTCTTC. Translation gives CSSSTPRGSSASYNEQFF. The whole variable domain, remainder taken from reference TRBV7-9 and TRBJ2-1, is DTGVSQNPRHKITKRGQNVTFRCDPISEHNRLYWYRQTLGQGPEFLTYFQNEAQLEKSRLLSDRFSAERPKGSFSTLEIQRTEQGDSAMYLCSSSTPRGSSASYNEQFFGPGTRLTVL.